These T cell receptor beta chains were read from a single sample in a study of blood T cell repertoires in COVID-19. Generated by immunoSEQ multiplex PCR, the TCRdb table keeps only in-frame clones and is missing some. The repertoire holds over 350,000 clones, with approximately 90% as singletons. What was sequenced was PBMCs or T cells enriched from blood (not recorded which). These receptors all stem from a woman between 18 and 30 years old who had recovered from COVID-19. CDR3s include the opening cysteine and the closing phenylalanine or tryptophan. D genes are given only for firm matches. Clone size appears in some rows only: once, few, many, or a class for an expanded clone.

V gene	D gene	J gene	clone size	CDR3 protein	CDR3 DNA
TRBV5-1	-	TRBJ2-3	-	CASSSSTSSRSDTQYF	TGCGCCAGCAGCTCGTCGACTTCTTCCCGATCAGATACGCAGTATTTT
TRBV7-2	-	TRBJ1-5	-	CASSLTGKRGGNQPQHF	TGTGCCAGCAGCTTAACCGGGAAAAGAGGAGGCAATCAGCCCCAGCATTTT
TRBV19	TRBD2	TRBJ2-7	-	CASSTAGGGHYEQYF	TGTGCCAGTAGTACCGCGGGGGGGGGCCACTACGAGCAGTACTTC
TRBV6-1	-	TRBJ1-5	-	CASSEADGGQPQHF	TGTGCCAGCAGTGAAGCGGATGGCGGCCAGCCCCAGCATTTT
TRBV3-1/TRBV3-2	-	TRBJ2-1	-	CASSHEGGVAASYNEQFF	TGTGCCAGCAGCCATGAAGGGGGTGTGGCAGCCTCCTACAATGAGCAGTTCTTC
TRBV12-3/TRBV12-4	TRBD1	TRBJ1-2	-	CASSLGQGGGYTF	TGTGCCAGCAGTTTAGGACAGGGAGGTGGCTACACCTTC
TRBV5-4	TRBD2	TRBJ2-7	-	CASSSSGLAGGPFLEQYF	TGTGCCAGCAGCTCATCGGGACTAGCGGGGGGGCCGTTTTTAGAGCAGTACTTC
TRBV5-6	TRBD2	TRBJ2-1	-	CASSPRGGEGWGEQFF	TGTGCCAGCAGCCCCCGGGGGGGCGAAGGTTGGGGTGAGCAGTTCTTC
TRBV27	-	TRBJ1-1	-	CASSLLFGQGLGANTEAFF	TGTGCCAGCAGTTTATTGTTTGGGCAGGGGCTGGGGGCTAACACTGAAGCTTTCTTT
TRBV30	-	TRBJ1-2	-	CAFREGYGYTF	TGTGCCTTCAGGGAAGGATATGGCTACACCTTC
TRBV5-4	TRBD1	TRBJ1-2	few	CASSLAGGYGYTF	TGTGCCAGCAGCTTAGCAGGGGGCTATGGCTACACCTTC
TRBV6-5	-	TRBJ1-2	-	CASKPGNNYGYTF	TGTGCCAGCAAACCAGGGAATAACTATGGCTACACCTTC
TRBV29-1	-	TRBJ1-2	-	CSVEGSMGGNYGYTF	TGCAGCGTTGAAGGGTCCATGGGGGGTAACTATGGCTACACCTTC
TRBV6-5	-	TRBJ2-3	-	CASRSPGSGDTQYF	TGTGCCAGCAGATCTCCAGGGTCCGGGGATACGCAGTATTTT
TRBV19	-	TRBJ2-1	-	CASSMEGLSGAKQFF	TGTGCCAGTAGTATGGAGGGACTGTCTGGGGCGAAGCAGTTCTTC
TRBV15	-	TRBJ1-2	-	CATSRDVTSYGYTF	TGTGCCACCAGCAGAGATGTCACAAGCTATGGCTACACCTTC
TRBV5-1	TRBD1	TRBJ2-5	-	CASSPGQGTLNGLQETQYF	TGCGCCAGCAGCCCTGGACAGGGGACACTCAATGGGTTACAAGAGACCCAGTACTTC
TRBV6-6	TRBD2	TRBJ2-5	-	CASSSLGRDQETQYF	TGTGCCAGCAGTTCCTTAGGGAGGGACCAAGAGACCCAGTACTTC
TRBV25-1	-	TRBJ1-1	-	CASSGAGVNTEAFF	TGTGCCAGCAGTGGGGCGGGTGTGAACACTGAAGCTTTCTTT
TRBV27	TRBD1	TRBJ1-1	-	CASSLGQGAGTEAFF	TGTGCCAGCAGTTTAGGACAGGGGGCAGGTACTGAAGCTTTCTTT
TRBV19	-	TRBJ1-2	-	CASSLEGGYGYTF	TGTGCCAGTAGTTTGGAGGGCGGCTATGGCTACACCTTC
TRBV19	TRBD1	TRBJ1-5	once	CASSIRQGTLNYQPQHF	TGTGCCAGTAGTATCCGACAGGGGACGTTAAACTATCAGCCCCAGCATTTT
TRBV15	-	TRBJ1-2	-	CATSGDAGGYGYTF	TGTGCCACCAGCGGAGACGCTGGAGGCTATGGCTACACCTTC
TRBV6-5	TRBD1	TRBJ1-1	few	CASSYAQGGEAFF	TGTGCCAGCAGTTACGCCCAGGGGGGTGAAGCTTTCTTT
TRBV7-9	-	TRBJ2-3	-	CASSPGHTDTQYF	TGTGCCAGCAGCCCGGGACACACAGATACGCAGTATTTT
TRBV19	TRBD2	TRBJ2-2	-	CASNSGGVGGELFF	TGTGCCAGTAACAGCGGGGGGGTTGGCGGGGAGCTGTTTTTT
TRBV7-6	-	TRBJ2-3	-	CASSSLEGPHSTDTQYF	TGTGCCAGCAGCTCTCTGGAGGGCCCGCATAGCACAGATACGCAGTATTTT
TRBV30	-	TRBJ2-3	-	CAWTGSTDTQYF	TGTGCCTGGACAGGGAGCACAGATACGCAGTATTTT
TRBV7-3	-	TRBJ1-2	-	CASSRTGTYGYTF	TGTGCCAGCAGCAGAACAGGGACCTATGGCTACACCTTC
TRBV6-5	-	TRBJ1-1	-	CASGLALNTEAFF	TGTGCCAGCGGACTCGCCTTGAACACTGAAGCTTTCTTT
TRBV7-9	-	TRBJ2-7	-	CASSLEGLPYEQYF	TGTGCCAGCAGCTTAGAAGGACTCCCGTACGAGCAGTACTTC
TRBV14	-	TRBJ1-1	-	CASSQVVGGRAEAFF	TGTGCCAGCAGCCAAGTCGTAGGAGGCCGGGCTGAAGCTTTCTTT
TRBV3-1/TRBV3-2	-	TRBJ1-2	-	CASSQVDGYTF	TGTGCCAGCAGCCAAGTAGATGGCTACACCTTC
TRBV19	-	TRBJ1-4	-	CASSDSGIEKLFF	TGTGCCAGTAGTGATTCGGGGATTGAAAAACTGTTTTTT
TRBV10-3	-	TRBJ1-5	-	CAISESWSYSNQPQHF	TGTGCCATCAGTGAGTCCTGGAGTTATAGCAATCAGCCCCAGCATTTT
TRBV24-1	-	TRBJ2-5	-	CATSDYLETQYF	TGTGCCACCAGTGATTACTTGGAGACCCAGTACTTC
TRBV27	TRBD1	TRBJ2-1	once	CASSLGTGGHEQFF	TGTGCCAGCAGTTTAGGGACAGGGGGCCATGAGCAGTTCTTC
TRBV5-4	TRBD1	TRBJ1-2	-	CASSPDRVDYGYTF	TGTGCCAGCAGCCCGGACAGGGTAGACTATGGCTACACCTTC
TRBV30	TRBD2	TRBJ2-3	-	CAWSVQGGRDTQYF	TGTGCCTGGAGTGTACAGGGCGGGAGGGATACGCAGTATTTT
TRBV9	-	TRBJ1-5	few	CASSVGRYSNQPQHF	TGTGCCAGCAGCGTTGGCAGATATAGCAATCAGCCCCAGCATTTT
TRBV5-1	TRBD1	TRBJ1-2	-	CASSLDQGASYGYTF	TGCGCCAGCAGCTTGGATCAGGGGGCAAGCTATGGCTACACCTTC
TRBV7-3	-	TRBJ2-7	-	CASSSDRVYEQYF	TGTGCCAGCAGCTCTGACAGAGTCTACGAGCAGTACTTC
TRBV29-1	-	TRBJ1-1	-	CSVEGTVRTEAFF	TGCAGCGTTGAAGGGACAGTAAGGACTGAAGCTTTCTTT
TRBV5-6	-	TRBJ1-1	-	CASSPAGQEDTEAFF	TGTGCCAGCAGCCCGGCGGGGCAGGAGGACACTGAAGCTTTCTTT
TRBV15	-	TRBJ1-1	-	CATSRERQNTEAFF	TGTGCCACCAGCAGAGAGCGACAGAACACTGAAGCTTTCTTT
TRBV9	-	TRBJ2-3	once	CASSVDRDTQYF	TGTGCCAGCAGCGTAGATCGAGATACGCAGTATTTT
TRBV4-1	-	TRBJ1-2	-	CASSQAGGYTF	TGCGCCAGCAGCCAGGCCGGGGGCTACACCTTC
TRBV5-6	TRBD1	TRBJ1-6	-	CASSRQGSSYNSPLHF	TGTGCCAGCAGCCGACAGGGGAGCTCCTATAATTCACCCCTCCACTTT
TRBV28	TRBD1	TRBJ2-7	-	CASSDRVKDYEQYF	TGTGCCAGCAGTGACAGGGTAAAGGACTACGAGCAGTACTTC
TRBV15	-	TRBJ2-7	-	CATSRDLDSYEQYF	TGTGCCACCAGCAGAGACCTGGACAGCTACGAGCAGTACTTC
TRBV7-9	-	TRBJ1-6	-	CASSEGLQRSPLHF	TGTGCCAGCAGCGAGGGACTGCAGCGCTCACCCCTCCACTTT
TRBV20-1	-	TRBJ2-5	-	CSAREGAAQYF	TGCAGTGCTAGAGAGGGTGCGGCCCAGTACTTC
TRBV2	-	TRBJ1-1	-	CASSETGGAHATDTEAFF	TGTGCCAGCAGCGAGACCGGAGGGGCCCACGCGACTGATACTGAAGCTTTCTTT
TRBV20-1	TRBD2	TRBJ2-3	-	CSASLGGNTDTQYF	TGCAGTGCTAGTTTGGGGGGGAACACAGATACGCAGTATTTT
TRBV5-4	-	TRBJ2-1	-	CASSFYSGDEQFF	TGTGCCAGCAGCTTCTATTCCGGGGATGAGCAGTTCTTC
TRBV13	TRBD1	TRBJ2-1	-	CASSLGTGGAYNEQFF	TGTGCCAGCAGCTTAGGTACAGGGGGCGCGTACAATGAGCAGTTCTTC
TRBV29-1	-	TRBJ1-1	few	CSGNDFGINTEAFF	TGCAGCGGAAATGACTTCGGGATAAACACTGAAGCTTTCTTT
TRBV6-1	TRBD1	TRBJ2-1	-	CASSEGAGTGLDEQFF	TGTGCCAGCAGTGAAGGAGCCGGGACAGGGTTGGATGAGCAGTTCTTC
TRBV7-9	TRBD1	TRBJ1-2	-	CASSRGTGEGYTF	TGTGCCAGCAGCAGAGGGACAGGCGAAGGCTACACCTTC
TRBV30	-	TRBJ1-2	-	CAWSDGEGYTF	TGTGCCTGGAGTGACGGGGAAGGCTACACCTTC